This TCR beta chain was documented in a study of cytomegalovirus exposure and HLA in healthy donors. This clone was recorded once. Its antigen is not known. Findings and limits, study-wide: Common viral pathogens (according to a later analysis) appeared linked to several of the most significant clusters.

J gave up 8 bases and V 4 bases, and 9 bases lay outside the gene matches. Germline V gives CDR1 SGDLS, CDR2 YYNGEE. The CDR3 is 15 residues long. The study ran its PCR with 60 Vbeta and 13 Jbeta primers. Authors' processing steps: Around 80 million unique TCR beta chains, roughly 11 million of them shared, were counted by a later analysis. TCRdb's table, derived via immunoSEQ multiplex PCR, lists solely in-frame clones and lacks some. That table gives V, J and clone size, and the DNA gave D and trimming. The sample carries 150,000 to 200,000 clones, approximately 80% recorded once. This clonotype was obtained from a woman aged 40 to 50 in good health and CMV-seronegative. The V and J genes are TRBV9 and TRBJ2-4; TRBD2 matches at 10 bases. The sample comprised PBMCs. DNA for the CDR3: TGTGCCAGCAGCCCCCGAGGAGGACTAGCGGACATTCAGTACTTC. Residues: CASSPRGGLADIQYF.